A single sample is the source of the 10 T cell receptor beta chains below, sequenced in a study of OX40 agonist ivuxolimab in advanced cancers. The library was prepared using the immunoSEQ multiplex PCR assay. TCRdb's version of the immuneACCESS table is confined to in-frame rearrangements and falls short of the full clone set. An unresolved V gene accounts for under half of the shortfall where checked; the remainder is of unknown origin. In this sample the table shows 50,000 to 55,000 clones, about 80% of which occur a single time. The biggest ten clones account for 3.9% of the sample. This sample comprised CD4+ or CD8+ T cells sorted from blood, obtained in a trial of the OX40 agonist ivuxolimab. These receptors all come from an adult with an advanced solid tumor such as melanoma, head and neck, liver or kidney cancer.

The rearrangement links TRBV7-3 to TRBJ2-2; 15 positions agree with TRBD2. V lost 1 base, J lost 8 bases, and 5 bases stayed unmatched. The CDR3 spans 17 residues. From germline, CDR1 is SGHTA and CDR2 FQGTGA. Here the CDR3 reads CASSLKGTSGRMGELFF. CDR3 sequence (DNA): TGTGCCAGCAGCTTAAAAGGGACTAGCGGGAGGATGGGGGAGCTGTTTTTT. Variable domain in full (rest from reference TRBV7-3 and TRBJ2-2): GAGVSQTPSNKVTEKGKYVELRCDPISGHTALYWYRQSLGQGPEFLIYFQGTGAADDSGLPNDRFFAVRPEGSVSTLKIQRTERGDSAVYLCASSLKGTSGRMGELFFGEGSRLTVL.

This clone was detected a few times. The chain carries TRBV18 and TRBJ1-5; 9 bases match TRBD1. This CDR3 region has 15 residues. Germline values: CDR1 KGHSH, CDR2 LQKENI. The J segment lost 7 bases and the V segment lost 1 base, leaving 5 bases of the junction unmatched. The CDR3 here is CASSPRRDRVQPQHF. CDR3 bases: TGTGCCAGCTCACCACGCCGGGACAGGGTCCAGCCCCAGCATTTT.

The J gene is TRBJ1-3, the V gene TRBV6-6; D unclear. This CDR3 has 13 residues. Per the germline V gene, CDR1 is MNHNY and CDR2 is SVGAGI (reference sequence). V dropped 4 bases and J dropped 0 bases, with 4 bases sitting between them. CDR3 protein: CASSSASGNTIYF. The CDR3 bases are TGTGCCAGCAGTTCGGCCTCTGGAAACACCATATATTTT.

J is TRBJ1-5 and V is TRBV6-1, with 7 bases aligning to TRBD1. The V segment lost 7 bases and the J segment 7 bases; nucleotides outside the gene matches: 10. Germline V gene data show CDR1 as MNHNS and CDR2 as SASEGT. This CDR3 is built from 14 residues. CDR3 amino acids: CASTSGGRRQPQHF. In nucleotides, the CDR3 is TGTGCCAGCACCTCAGGGGGAAGGCGACAGCCCCAGCATTTT.

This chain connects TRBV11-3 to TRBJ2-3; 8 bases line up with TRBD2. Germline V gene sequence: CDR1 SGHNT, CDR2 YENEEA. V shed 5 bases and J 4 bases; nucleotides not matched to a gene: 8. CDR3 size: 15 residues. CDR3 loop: CASSPAGGPADTQYF. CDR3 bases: TGTGCCAGCAGCCCCGCGGGGGGTCCGGCAGATACGCAGTATTTT.

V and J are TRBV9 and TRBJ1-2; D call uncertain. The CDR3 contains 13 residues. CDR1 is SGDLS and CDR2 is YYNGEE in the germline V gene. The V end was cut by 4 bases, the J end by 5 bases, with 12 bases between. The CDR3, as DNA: TGTGCCAGCAGCTTAAGGACGGGGTATGGCTACACCTTC. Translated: CASSLRTGYGYTF.

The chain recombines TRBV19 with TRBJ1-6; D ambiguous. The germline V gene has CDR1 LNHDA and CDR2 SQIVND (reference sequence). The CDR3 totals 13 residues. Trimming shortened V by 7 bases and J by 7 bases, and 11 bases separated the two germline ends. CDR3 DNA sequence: TGTGCCAGTAAGTCAGGCAGCAATTCACCCCTCCACTTT. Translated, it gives CASKSGSNSPLHF. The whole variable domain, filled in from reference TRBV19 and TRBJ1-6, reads DGGITQSPKYLFRKEGQNVTLSCEQNLNHDAMYWYRQDPGQGLRLIYYSQIVNDFQKGDIAEGYSVSREKKESFPLTVTSAQKNPTAFYLCASKSGSNSPLHFGNGTRLTVT.

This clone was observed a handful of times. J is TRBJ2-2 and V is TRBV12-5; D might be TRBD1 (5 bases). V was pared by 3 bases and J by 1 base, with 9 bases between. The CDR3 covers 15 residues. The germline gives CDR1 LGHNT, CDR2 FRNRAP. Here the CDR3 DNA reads TGTGCTAGTGGTTTAGGCCAGGGGAACACCGGGGAGCTGTTTTTT. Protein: CASGLGQGNTGELFF. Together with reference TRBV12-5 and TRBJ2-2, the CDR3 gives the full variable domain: DARVTQTPRHKVTEMGQEVTMRCQPILGHNTVFWYRQTMMQGLELLAYFRNRAPLDDSGMPKDRFSAEMPDATLATLKIQPSEPRDSAVYFCASGLGQGNTGELFFGEGSRLTVL.

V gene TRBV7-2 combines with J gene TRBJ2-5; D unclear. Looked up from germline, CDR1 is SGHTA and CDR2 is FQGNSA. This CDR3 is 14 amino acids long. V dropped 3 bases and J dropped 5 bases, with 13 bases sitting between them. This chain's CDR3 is CASSFRDGWETQYF. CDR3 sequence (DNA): TGTGCCAGCAGCTTCCGAGACGGGTGGGAGACCCAGTACTTC.

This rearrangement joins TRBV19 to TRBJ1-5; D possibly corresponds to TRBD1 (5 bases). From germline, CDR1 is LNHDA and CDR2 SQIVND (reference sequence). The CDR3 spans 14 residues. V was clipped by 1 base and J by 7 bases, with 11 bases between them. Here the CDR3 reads CASSIGGAWQPQHF. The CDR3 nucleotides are TGTGCCAGTAGTATAGGCGGGGCTTGGCAGCCCCAGCATTTT.